This T cell receptor beta chain is from a study of identical twins. CDR1 and CDR2 (germline): MGHRA, YSYEKL. The length of the CDR3 is 15 residues. The trim removed 2 bases at V and 6 bases at J, leaving 6 bases unmatched. The table lists this clonotype with a few counts. A single record per CDR3 protein comes from TCRdb applying MiXCR to the 5' RACE reads. Of roughly 1.6 million distinct CDR3 sequences in the sample, around a third were seen once. Sequenced sample: cord blood. The chain is built from TRBV4-1 and TRBJ2-5, with TRBD2 identical over 10 bases. This receptor was taken from a newborn girl in good health. CDR3 protein: CASSQRPGLAKTQYF. CDR3 DNA sequence: TGCGCCAGCAGCCAAAGGCCGGGACTAGCGAAGACCCAGTACTTC.